This TCR beta chain was captured by sequencing in a study of metastatic and nonmetastatic thyroid tumors. On the study more broadly: Both malignant and benign thyroid patients supplied peripheral blood and tumor or nodule tissue samples, across which the repertoires of these patients were then compared. Study-wide points: Malignant tumors reportedly showed significantly higher TCR beta diversity than benign nodules in both blood and tumor.

Nobody among the patients had been given any treatment before thyroid surgery. Germline V gene sequence: CDR1 ENHRY, CDR2 SYGVKD. CDR3 length: 12 residues. V shed 8 bases and J shed 10 bases, with 15 bases lying between them. In this sample, this clone turned up many times. Its cognate antigen is unknown. As processed by the authors: The study's classifier, a distant-metastasis tool for papillary thyroid cancer, was built using CDR3 differences across clinicopathological groups. With MiXCR, TCRdb reprocessed the PCR reads. Clone size and V and J calls follow TCRdb, not the original study. The sample carries roughly 70,000 clones, roughly a sixth recorded once.

The V call is TRBV10-3, the J call TRBJ2-1; the D is unclear. The sample taken for sequencing was blood. This clonotype originated in a female donor with papillary thyroid cancer or a benign thyroid nodule (not recorded which). Some clones in this sample may be carry-over from other donors' samples. The CDR3 reads CAIGPGIGEQFF. In DNA form, the CDR3 reads TGTGCCATCGGTCCTGGTATCGGAGAGCAGTTCTTC.